This T cell receptor beta chain stems from a study of T-cell reconstitution after alpha-beta-depleted transplantation in children (dated by TCRdb to the mid-2010s). With regard to the full study: The study quantitatively tracked T-cell immune reconstitution after TCRalphabeta/CD19-depleted allogeneic hematopoietic cell transplantation in children using TCR repertoire profiling.

There are many counts of this clonotype. The specificity of this receptor is unknown. No qualities accompany the bases; no much larger clone lies one base away. Preparation of the library involved PCR. Instrument on record: Illumina HiSeq 2500. TCR libraries were prepared with molecular barcoding, using unique molecular identifiers to normalize TCRbeta repertoire quantification. Starting from the raw public reads, TCRdb applied fastp trimming at Q25, assembled clones with MiXCR and retained in-frame beta chains. Rows with one shared CDR3 protein collapse into an entry with the most common genes and DNA. The sample records around 380,000 distinct CDR3 sequences, approximately 11% of which are singletons. 4.5% to 7% of the sample lies in the top ten. The clonotype comes from a human donor who donated a stem cell graft to a child with acute myeloid leukemia. Sequenced here: PBMCs from the stem cell graft donor, sampled from the stem cell graft.

The CDR3: CASSLSPEGRPNTEAFF. The nucleotides are TGTGCCAGCAGTTTATCGCCTGAGGGACGCCCAAACACTGAAGCTTTCTTT. The sequence is built from TRBV27 and TRBJ1-1; TRBD1 is possibly the D segment (5 matching bases). V was cut back by 0 bases and J by 2 bases, leaving a gap of 16 bases between them. From the germline V gene (reference sequence), CDR1 is MNHEY and CDR2 is SMNVEV. The CDR3 sequence holds 17 residues, the cysteine and phenylalanine included. The DNA shown is the 51-base CDR3, in frame from base 1.